This is a list of T cell receptor beta chains from one sample in a study of beta chain features in type 1 diabetes. Repertoires were generated with immunoSEQ multiplex PCR, while TCRdb's copy carries only in-frame clones and drops some. The sample has about half a million clones; approximately 30% are singletons. Sequencing input: naive CD4+ T cells from blood. These receptors all stem from a young man in good health. The CDR3 runs from the conserved cysteine through the conserved F or W. Each record gives: V gene, J gene, CDR3 protein.

TRBV14	TRBJ1-3	CASSPGQGAGGNTIYF
TRBV29-1	TRBJ1-1	CSVVRDGNTEAFF
TRBV4-2	TRBJ2-1	CASSQDRFGSEQFF
TRBV27	TRBJ1-1	CASKVGSVNTEAFF
TRBV6-6	TRBJ2-3	CASSYSRTSGRHTQYF
TRBV5-1	TRBJ2-7	CASSFGESSYEQYF
TRBV5-1	TRBJ2-3	CASSSGAPGTDTQYF
TRBV21-1	TRBJ1-1	CASSIAAPNTEAFF
TRBV30	TRBJ2-7	CAWSVTSGTYEQYF
TRBV30	TRBJ2-1	CAWARGRVYNEQFF
TRBV6-5	TRBJ2-7	CASSYRPGGTYEQYF
TRBV5-8	TRBJ2-6	CASSLDEANVLTF
TRBV11-2	TRBJ2-7	CASSPRGQPRSYEQYF
TRBV29-1	TRBJ2-7	CSVELITYEQYF
TRBV30	TRBJ2-7	CAWKYKYEQYF
TRBV27	TRBJ2-7	CASRLLAGGYEQYF
TRBV12-5	TRBJ1-1	CASGSPQSEAFF
TRBV5-4	TRBJ2-3	CASSLPTGADTQYF
TRBV9	TRBJ2-4	CASSVALGRDDKNIQYF
TRBV4-1	TRBJ2-1	CASSQGRTSGPNNEQFF
TRBV11-2	TRBJ2-4	CASSSPAGGNIQYF
TRBV23-1	TRBJ2-3	CASSQYRGARRVTDTQYF
TRBV6-4	TRBJ1-2	CASSEREQGANGYTF